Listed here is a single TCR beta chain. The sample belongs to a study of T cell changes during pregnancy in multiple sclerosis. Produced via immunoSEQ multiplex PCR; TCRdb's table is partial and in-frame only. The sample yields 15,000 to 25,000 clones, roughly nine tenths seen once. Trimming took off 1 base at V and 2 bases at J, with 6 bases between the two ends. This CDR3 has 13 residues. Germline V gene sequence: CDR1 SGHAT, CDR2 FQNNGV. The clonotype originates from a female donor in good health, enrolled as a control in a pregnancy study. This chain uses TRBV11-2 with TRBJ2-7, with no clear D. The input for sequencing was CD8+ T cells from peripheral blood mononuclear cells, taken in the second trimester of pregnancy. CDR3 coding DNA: TGTGCCAGCAGCTTAGGACGGGCCTACGAGCAGTACTTC. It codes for CASSLGRAYEQYF.